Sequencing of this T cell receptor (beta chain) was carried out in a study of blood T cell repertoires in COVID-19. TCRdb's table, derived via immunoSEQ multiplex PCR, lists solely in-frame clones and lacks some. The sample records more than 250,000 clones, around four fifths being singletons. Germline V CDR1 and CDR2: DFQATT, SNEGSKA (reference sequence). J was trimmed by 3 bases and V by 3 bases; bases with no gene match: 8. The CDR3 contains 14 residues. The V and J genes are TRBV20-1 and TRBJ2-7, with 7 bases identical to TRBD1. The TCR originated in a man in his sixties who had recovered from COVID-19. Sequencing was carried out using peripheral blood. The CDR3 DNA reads TGCAGTGCTAGTTATTTCCGGGACAGCTACGAGCAGTACTTC. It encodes CSASYFRDSYEQYF.